Below, one T cell receptor beta chain is given with its context. The antigen remains unidentified. The individuals who served as donors were healthy Caucasians living in Russia, aged roughly 6 to 100. Each sample used at least 6 million PBMCs. The source of the sample is a study of blood T cells in healthy people across ages. Overall study results and limits: Long-lived donors carried more naive CD4+ cells and greater diversity than aged donors. Getting older went along with TCR beta diversity per million T cells dropping roughly linearly.

Primed by a sample-barcoded 5' primer and a J-beta primer mix, a second PCR proceeded for 7 to 11 cycles. One entry per CDR3 protein, called by TCRdb with MiXCR from the 5' RACE reads. This sample has roughly 1,800,000 distinct CDR3 sequences, with around 48% found just once. The germline V gene has CDR1 SGHTA and CDR2 FQGNSA. V dropped 6 bases and J dropped 7 bases, with 22 bases sitting between them. The CDR3 is 15 amino acids. The J gene is TRBJ2-7, the V gene TRBV7-2, with a possible D match to TRBD1 (6 bases). Sequencing was done on a sample of blood. The clonotype comes from a woman aged 40 to 50 in good health. CDR3 in DNA: TGTGCCAGCAGTTCGGACAGTCAACTATACAATGAGCAGTACTTC. This sequence encodes CASSSDSQLYNEQYF.